A selection of T cell receptor beta chains follows, all from one sample in a study of T-cell reconstitution after alpha-beta-depleted transplantation in children. TCRdb ran MiXCR on the PCR reads and lists one entry per CDR3 protein. The table records some 500,000 distinct CDR3 sequences, around 20% of them present only once. Sequences were derived from PBMCs from the stem cell graft donor, sampled from the stem cell graft. Receptors originate from a human donor who donated a stem cell graft to a child with acute lymphoblastic leukemia. Both conserved end residues are part of each CDR3. The D gene is left open where the match is weak. Some rows mark clone size as missing; the rest say once, few, many or name a class of expanded clone.

clone_size,v_call,d_call,j_call,cdr3_aa,cdr3_nt
NA,TRBV7-6,NA,TRBJ2-7,CASSLPGYPYEQYF,TGTGCCAGCAGCTTGCCGGGGTACCCCTACGAGCAGTACTTC
NA,TRBV7-6,NA,TRBJ2-7,CASSLIRGLSYEQYF,TGTGCCAGCAGCTTGATAAGAGGGCTCTCCTACGAGCAGTACTTC
NA,TRBV15,NA,TRBJ1-2,CATSPTGPYGYTF,TGTGCCACCAGCCCCACGGGGCCCTATGGCTACACCTTC
NA,TRBV4-1,TRBD2,TRBJ2-7,CASSQSRGGRTYEQYF,TGCGCCAGCAGCCAATCCCGGGGGGGACGGACCTACGAGCAGTACTTC
NA,TRBV29-1,NA,TRBJ1-2,CSVVGLTGGYTF,TGCAGCGTTGTGGGGTTAACGGGGGGCTACACCTTC
NA,TRBV7-9,NA,TRBJ1-6,CASSLNYSPLHF,TGTGCCAGCAGCTTAAATTATTCACCCCTCCACTTT
few,TRBV2,NA,TRBJ2-7,CASSVSPYEQYF,TGTGCCAGCAGCGTGTCTCCTTACGAGCAGTACTTC
few,TRBV16,NA,TRBJ2-7,CASSQFGPSSYEQYF,TGTGCCAGCAGCCAATTTGGACCGAGCTCCTACGAGCAGTACTTC
NA,TRBV9,NA,TRBJ2-1,CASSVAPPGDNEQFF,TGTGCCAGCAGCGTAGCCCCGCCAGGCGACAATGAGCAGTTCTTC
NA,TRBV12-3/TRBV12-4,TRBD1,TRBJ2-6,CASSLVWGRDRGVSGANVLTF,TGTGCCAGCAGTTTGGTATGGGGTCGTGACAGGGGGGTCTCTGGGGCCAACGTCCTGACTTTC
NA,TRBV7-3,TRBD2,TRBJ2-1,CASSLRVLGREGLQSNEQFF,TGTGCCAGCAGCTTAAGGGTCTTAGGGCGGGAGGGCCTTCAGAGCAATGAGCAGTTCTTC
NA,TRBV20-1,TRBD1,TRBJ2-1,CSAVSEGQGIWDEQFF,TGCAGTGCTGTCTCCGAGGGACAGGGAATCTGGGATGAGCAGTTCTTC
NA,TRBV15,TRBD1,TRBJ2-7,CATSRVEQGGEQYF,TGTGCCACCAGCAGAGTGGAACAGGGGGGCGAGCAGTACTTC
NA,TRBV5-1,TRBD2,TRBJ2-5,CASSLLAGGLETQYF,TGCGCCAGCAGCTTGCTAGCGGGAGGACTAGAGACCCAGTACTTC
few,TRBV12-3/TRBV12-4,TRBD1,TRBJ2-5,CASSSHLTGYMETQYF,TGTGCCAGCAGTTCGCATTTGACAGGGTACATGGAGACCCAGTACTTC
NA,TRBV27,NA,TRBJ2-1,CASSQRRQEQFF,TGTGCCAGCAGTCAAAGACGGCAGGAGCAGTTCTTC
NA,TRBV4-1,NA,TRBJ2-1,CASSQDVNLLAINEQFF,TGCGCCAGCAGCCAAGATGTGAACCTCCTTGCGATCAATGAGCAGTTCTTC
NA,TRBV11-1,TRBD2,TRBJ2-3,CASSSGLAGPSRQRDTQYF,TGTGCCAGCAGCTCCGGACTAGCGGGACCCAGTCGGCAAAGGGATACGCAGTATTTT
few,TRBV20-1,TRBD1,TRBJ1-2,CSASTWDRDYGYTF,TGCAGTGCTAGTACCTGGGACAGGGACTATGGCTACACCTTC
NA,TRBV5-1,NA,TRBJ1-6,CASSLTTGTYNSPLHF,TGCGCCAGCAGTTTGACAACGGGAACCTATAATTCACCCCTCCACTTT
NA,TRBV2,TRBD2,TRBJ2-5,CASSLTSASPWETQYF,TGTGCCAGCAGTCTGACTAGCGCCTCGCCATGGGAGACCCAGTACTTC
few,TRBV6-1,NA,TRBJ1-2,CASRGPEDNYGYTF,TGTGCCAGCAGGGGACCTGAAGATAACTATGGCTACACCTTC
NA,TRBV27,TRBD1,TRBJ2-2,CASSFEDRANTGELFF,TGTGCCAGCAGTTTTGAAGACAGGGCTAACACCGGGGAGCTGTTTTTT
NA,TRBV7-9,NA,TRBJ2-7,CASSLPGRGEQYF,TGTGCCAGCAGCTTGCCGGGACGTGGGGAGCAGTACTTC
NA,TRBV4-2,NA,TRBJ2-3,CASSQEGVLGEDLTDTQYF,TGTGCCAGCAGCCAAGAAGGGGTGTTGGGGGAGGACCTTACAGATACGCAGTATTTT
NA,TRBV7-2,NA,TRBJ2-7,CASSLITSSYEQYF,TGTGCCAGCAGCTTAATCACCTCAAGTTACGAGCAGTACTTC
few,TRBV27,NA,TRBJ2-7,CASSTPAYEQYF,TGTGCCAGCAGCACCCCGGCCTACGAGCAGTACTTC
few,TRBV7-2,NA,TRBJ2-1,CASSFRGLGSYNEQFF,TGTGCCAGCAGCTTTCGGGGGTTGGGGTCATACAATGAGCAGTTCTTC
NA,TRBV5-4,NA,TRBJ2-3,CASSRPNTDTQYF,TGTGCCAGCAGCCGCCCAAATACAGATACGCAGTATTTT
few,TRBV5-1,NA,TRBJ2-7,CASSLAQDYEQYF,TGCGCCAGCAGCCTGGCTCAGGACTACGAGCAGTACTTC
NA,TRBV7-2,TRBD1,TRBJ1-2,CASSLKRGPNYGYTF,TGTGCCAGCAGCTTAAAAAGGGGGCCCAACTATGGCTACACCTTC
NA,TRBV4-1,NA,TRBJ1-5,CASSQAHGGSQPQHF,TGCGCCAGCAGCCAAGCTCACGGAGGAAGTCAGCCCCAGCATTTT
few,TRBV7-2,NA,TRBJ2-3,CASSLDFRTDTQYF,TGTGCCAGCAGCTTAGACTTCAGGACAGATACGCAGTATTTT
NA,TRBV7-9,NA,TRBJ2-3,CASSSLGRSTDTQYF,TGTGCCAGCAGCTCCCTTGGACGAAGCACAGATACGCAGTATTTT
NA,TRBV12-3/TRBV12-4,NA,TRBJ1-4,CASSFRANEKLFF,TGTGCCAGCAGTTTTAGGGCTAATGAAAAACTGTTTTTT
many,TRBV11-2,NA,TRBJ1-1,CASSLGYFVGITEAFF,TGTGCCAGCAGCTTAGGGTATTTCGTTGGTATCACTGAAGCTTTCTTT
NA,TRBV5-1,NA,TRBJ1-2,CASSLGQGGDYGYTF,TGCGCCAGCAGCTTGGGCCAGGGCGGCGACTATGGCTACACCTTC
few,TRBV20-1,TRBD1,TRBJ2-3,CSARDVQGVDTQYF,TGCAGTGCTAGAGATGTCCAGGGGGTTGATACGCAGTATTTT
NA,TRBV6-5,TRBD2,TRBJ2-5,CASSYPGLAGQETQYF,TGTGCCAGCAGTTACCCGGGACTAGCGGGGCAAGAGACCCAGTACTTC
NA,TRBV28,TRBD2,TRBJ2-7,CASRAGGVHEQYF,TGTGCCAGCAGGGCTGGGGGGGTCCACGAGCAGTACTTC
NA,TRBV19,NA,TRBJ1-5,CASSIRTGLGPQHF,TGTGCCAGTAGTATTCGAACAGGGCTAGGGCCCCAGCATTTT
NA,TRBV6-1,NA,TRBJ1-2,CASSVTGKDIHGYTF,TGTGCCAGCAGTGTTACAGGGAAGGATATCCATGGCTACACCTTC
few,TRBV11-2,NA,TRBJ2-7,CASSTINWGRQYEQYF,TGTGCCAGCAGCACAATTAACTGGGGACGGCAATACGAGCAGTACTTC